This entry describes one T cell receptor beta chain. What antigen it recognizes has not been identified. There are no base qualities to consult, and no much larger clone falls within one base. TCRbeta CDR3 regions were amplified from genomic DNA using the immunoSEQ Assay, a bias-controlled multiplex PCR. Under the source paper's analysis protocol: Within the assay, amplification of reference gene primers was used to estimate how many nucleated cells each sample contained. To quantify the absolute abundance of each unique TCRbeta CDR3 rearrangement, sequence reads were collapsed and filtered. For each sample, productive Simpson clonality was calculated as the square root of Simpson's diversity index across productive rearrangements. TCRdb holds this immuneACCESS table with in-frame rearrangements only. Some clones are missing; in checked studies, unresolved V genes explain under half, and the rest has no known cause. The DNA gave D and trimming, while V, J and clone size come from that table. The sample table shows under 200,000 clones, and roughly four fifths are seen once. Approximately 2.6% of the sample goes to the ten largest clones.

The CDR3 sequence holds 16 residues, the cysteine and phenylalanine included. Just CDR3 DNA is preserved here, 48 bases in frame from base 1. Based on the germline V gene, the CDR1 and CDR2 sequences are SNHLY and FYNNEI. The junction shows trimming of 7 bases on V and 3 bases on J, plus 16 bases between the germline ends. These data belong to a study of blood T cell repertoires in COVID-19 (TCRdb year 2020). Context from the whole study: The collaborator samples originated in the United States, Italy and Spain and spanned the acute and convalescent phases of COVID-19. Where HLA class I and class II types were available, the types were taken from metadata supplied by the sample provider, not from assay-based typing. Nearly every sample came with metadata listing a de-identified subject ID, COVID-19 status, age in years and sex. The material from the prospective study consisted of cDNA or gDNA derived from T cells, B-cell-depleted T cells, or PBMCs. Samples were obtained from the ongoing ImmuneRACE study (first 160 participants) and from about 1,300 subjects provided by 6 global collaborators. The repertoires were released in a freely available public database intended as a resource for research on the immune response to SARS-CoV-2. The dataset comprised deeply sampled blood TCRbeta repertoires from subjects exposed to, actively infected with, or recovered from COVID-19. Findings and caveats that apply to the study as a whole: The amount of clinical and demographic metadata varied by source and participant and was provided uncurated.

One collaborating source in Seattle enrolled patients during active infection and followed them longitudinally through the course of disease. Collaborating institutions collected whole blood in K2EDTA tubes following their own protocols. Collaborator samples were shipped for TCRbeta analysis as frozen whole blood, isolated PBMCs, or DNA extracted from either sample type. The receptor comes from a woman of 80 years or more with COVID-19, enrolled during active disease. Recombination linked TRBV2 to TRBJ2-6; the D region possibly corresponds to TRBD1 (5 bases align). Sequencing was carried out using peripheral blood. This receptor has the CDR3 CASMGRTAGGANVLTF. The sequenced DNA is TGTGCCAGCATGGGGCGGACGGCTGGTGGGGCCAACGTCCTGACTTTC.